What follows is one TCR beta chain and its context. This specimen comes from a study of T cell responses to AZD1222 COVID-19 vaccine. Trimming removed 7 bases from V and 4 bases from J, with 16 bases in between. CDR1 MDHEN and CDR2 SYDVKM come from the germline V gene. The CDR3 is 14 residues long. TCRdb's copy holds only in-frame clones and misses some; the assay was immunoSEQ multiplex PCR. The table shows about 110,000 clones, with approximately 94% occurring only once. This clonotype was sampled from an adult who received the AZD1222 COVID-19 vaccine. The material sequenced was peripheral blood, taken 28 days after the second AZD1222 dose. This sequence joins TRBV28 and TRBJ1-2, with a possible D match to TRBD1 (5 bases). The CDR3 loop reads CASNPIRQLYGYTF. The CDR3 nucleotides are TGTGCCAGCAACCCCATTCGACAGCTCTATGGCTACACCTTC.